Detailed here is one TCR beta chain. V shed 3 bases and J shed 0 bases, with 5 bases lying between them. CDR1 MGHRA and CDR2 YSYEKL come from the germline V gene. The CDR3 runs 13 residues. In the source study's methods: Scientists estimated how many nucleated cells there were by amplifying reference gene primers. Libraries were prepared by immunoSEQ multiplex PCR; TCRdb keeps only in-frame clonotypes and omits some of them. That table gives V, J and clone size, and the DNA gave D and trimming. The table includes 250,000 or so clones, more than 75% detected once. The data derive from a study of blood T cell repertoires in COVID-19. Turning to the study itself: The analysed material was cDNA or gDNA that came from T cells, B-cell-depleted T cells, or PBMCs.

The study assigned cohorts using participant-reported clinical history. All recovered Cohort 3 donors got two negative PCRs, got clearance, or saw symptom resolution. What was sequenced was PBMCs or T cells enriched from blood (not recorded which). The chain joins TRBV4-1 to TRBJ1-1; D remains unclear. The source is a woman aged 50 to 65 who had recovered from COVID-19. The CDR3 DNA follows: TGCGCCAGCAGCCATTTAGTGAACACTGAAGCTTTCTTT. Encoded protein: CASSHLVNTEAFF.